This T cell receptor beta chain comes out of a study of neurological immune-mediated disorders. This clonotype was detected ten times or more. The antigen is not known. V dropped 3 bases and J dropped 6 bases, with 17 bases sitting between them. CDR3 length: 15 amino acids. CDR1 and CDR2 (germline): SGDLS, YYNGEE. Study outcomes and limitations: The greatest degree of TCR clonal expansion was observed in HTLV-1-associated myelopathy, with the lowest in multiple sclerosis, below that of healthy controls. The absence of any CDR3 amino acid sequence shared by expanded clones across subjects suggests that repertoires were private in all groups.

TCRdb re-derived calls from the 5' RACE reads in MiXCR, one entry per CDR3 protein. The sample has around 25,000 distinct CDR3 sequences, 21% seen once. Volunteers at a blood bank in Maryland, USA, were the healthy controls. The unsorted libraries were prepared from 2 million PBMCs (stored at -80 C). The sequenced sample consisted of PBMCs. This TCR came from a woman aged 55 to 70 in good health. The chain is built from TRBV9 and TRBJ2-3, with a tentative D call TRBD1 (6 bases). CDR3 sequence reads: CASSARGVQADTQYF. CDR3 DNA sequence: TGTGCCAGCAGCGCCAGGGGAGTCCAAGCGGATACGCAGTATTTT.